Listed below are T cell receptor beta chains from one sample, sequenced in a study of cytomegalovirus exposure and HLA in healthy donors. The repertoire was sequenced with immunoSEQ multiplex PCR; TCRdb's copy has only in-frame clones and lacks some. This sample carries some 130,000 clones, 65% to 80% of them seen once, and the ten largest clones take approximately 4.5%. Source material: PBMCs. These receptors all stem from a male donor in good health and CMV-seropositive. Both conserved end residues are part of each CDR3. D genes are given only for firm matches. Clone sizes are given selectively: once, few, many, or a class where the clone is expanded.

v_gene: TRBV9; j_gene: TRBJ1-3; d_gene: .; abundance: many; CDR3nt: TGTGCCAGCAGCGTAGGCCAGGCCTTCTCTGGAAACACCATATATTTT; CDR3aa: CASSVGQAFSGNTIYF
v_gene: TRBV19; j_gene: TRBJ2-7; d_gene: TRBD1; abundance: .; CDR3nt: TGTGCCAGGGACAGGACCTCCTACGAGCAGTACTTC; CDR3aa: CARDRTSYEQYF
v_gene: TRBV28; j_gene: TRBJ2-7; d_gene: TRBD1; abundance: few; CDR3nt: TGTGCCAGCAGTCCGGACAGGCGGAGCTCCTACGAGCAGTACTTC; CDR3aa: CASSPDRRSSYEQYF
v_gene: TRBV2; j_gene: TRBJ1-5; d_gene: .; abundance: .; CDR3nt: TGTGCCAGCAAGAGGGGGGGGTCAGGTCAGCCCCAGCATTTT; CDR3aa: CASKRGGSGQPQHF
v_gene: TRBV5-4; j_gene: TRBJ1-2; d_gene: .; abundance: .; CDR3nt: TGTGCCAGCAGCTTGGACAGTAACTATGGCTACACCTTC; CDR3aa: CASSLDSNYGYTF
v_gene: TRBV5-1; j_gene: TRBJ1-4; d_gene: TRBD1; abundance: .; CDR3nt: TGCGCCAGCAGCGTCCAGGGGGCGTTAGATGAAAAACTGTTTTTT; CDR3aa: CASSVQGALDEKLFF
v_gene: TRBV5-1; j_gene: TRBJ1-1; d_gene: TRBD1; abundance: .; CDR3nt: TGCGCCAGCAGCTCCCAACCCGGACAGGGACCGTTAGGAACTGAAGCTTTCTTT; CDR3aa: CASSSQPGQGPLGTEAFF
v_gene: TRBV7-9; j_gene: TRBJ2-1; d_gene: .; abundance: .; CDR3nt: TGTGCCAGCAGCGAAGGACAGTACAATGAGCAGTTCTTC; CDR3aa: CASSEGQYNEQFF
v_gene: TRBV5-1; j_gene: TRBJ2-3; d_gene: .; abundance: .; CDR3nt: TGCGCCAGCAGCCCACTAGAGCCAGATACGCAGTATTTT; CDR3aa: CASSPLEPDTQYF
v_gene: TRBV5-1; j_gene: TRBJ1-4; d_gene: .; abundance: .; CDR3nt: TGCGCCAGCAGCTTGGCAGGGGATGAAAAACTGTTTTTT; CDR3aa: CASSLAGDEKLFF
v_gene: TRBV6-1; j_gene: TRBJ1-2; d_gene: TRBD1; abundance: .; CDR3nt: TGTGCCAGCATCGGGGACAGGTTAACTAACTATGGCTACACCTTC; CDR3aa: CASIGDRLTNYGYTF
v_gene: TRBV2; j_gene: TRBJ1-5; d_gene: .; abundance: .; CDR3nt: TGTGCCAGCAGTGAAGCGGGGACATTAGGTCAGCCCCAGCATTTT; CDR3aa: CASSEAGTLGQPQHF
v_gene: TRBV2; j_gene: TRBJ1-6; d_gene: .; abundance: few; CDR3nt: TGTGCCAGCAGCCCGGGAGTGAGCTCCTATAATTCACCCCTCCACTTT; CDR3aa: CASSPGVSSYNSPLHF
v_gene: TRBV13; j_gene: TRBJ2-5; d_gene: TRBD2; abundance: .; CDR3nt: TGTGCCAGCAGCTTGGGACTAGCGGGGGTAGAAGAGACCCAGTACTTC; CDR3aa: CASSLGLAGVEETQYF
v_gene: TRBV15; j_gene: TRBJ2-5; d_gene: TRBD2; abundance: .; CDR3nt: TGTGCCACCAGCAGAGATCTAGCGGGGGGGCACGAGACCCAGTACTTC; CDR3aa: CATSRDLAGGHETQYF
v_gene: TRBV4-2; j_gene: TRBJ2-3; d_gene: TRBD2; abundance: .; CDR3nt: TGTGCCAGCAGCCAAGATGCTAGCGGGATGGGAGATACGCAGTATTTT; CDR3aa: CASSQDASGMGDTQYF
v_gene: TRBV5-4; j_gene: TRBJ2-1; d_gene: .; abundance: .; CDR3nt: TGTGCCAGCAGCTTGGACAGCAATGAGCAGTTCTTC; CDR3aa: CASSLDSNEQFF
v_gene: TRBV6-5; j_gene: TRBJ2-6; d_gene: .; abundance: .; CDR3nt: TGTGCCAGCACTTACAGGGGGGGCTCTGGGGCCAACGGCCTGACTTTC; CDR3aa: CASTYRGGSGANGLTF
v_gene: TRBV6-5; j_gene: TRBJ2-2; d_gene: .; abundance: .; CDR3nt: TGTGCCAGCAAGGGGGAAACCGGGGAGCTGTTTTTT; CDR3aa: CASKGETGELFF
v_gene: TRBV2; j_gene: TRBJ2-5; d_gene: .; abundance: .; CDR3nt: TGTGCCAGCAGCCCTAGCTCCCAGACCCAGTACTTC; CDR3aa: CASSPSSQTQYF
v_gene: TRBV9; j_gene: TRBJ2-1; d_gene: .; abundance: once; CDR3nt: TGTGCCAGCAGCGTAGGTCAGGGATCTTTAAATGAGCAGTTCTTC; CDR3aa: CASSVGQGSLNEQFF
v_gene: TRBV5-4; j_gene: TRBJ2-7; d_gene: .; abundance: .; CDR3nt: TGTGCCAGCAGCTTGGCCAGGGGGGTCACCTACGAGCAGTACTTC; CDR3aa: CASSLARGVTYEQYF
v_gene: TRBV19; j_gene: TRBJ2-1; d_gene: TRBD2; abundance: .; CDR3nt: TGTGCCAGTAGTCCCAAAACTAGCGAGCCCTTACGAGTCAATGAGCAGTTCTTC; CDR3aa: CASSPKTSEPLRVNEQFF
v_gene: TRBV6-6; j_gene: TRBJ2-7; d_gene: .; abundance: .; CDR3nt: TGTGCCAGCAGTGATGACAGGGAGGTCTACGAGCAGTACTTC; CDR3aa: CASSDDREVYEQYF
v_gene: TRBV5-1; j_gene: TRBJ2-7; d_gene: TRBD1; abundance: .; CDR3nt: TGCGCCAGCAGCCCCCTAGCGTCGGGGGGACAGGGCGAGCAGTACTTC; CDR3aa: CASSPLASGGQGEQYF
v_gene: TRBV7-2; j_gene: TRBJ2-1; d_gene: .; abundance: once; CDR3nt: TGTGTCAGCAGCTTAGGGAGGCAGAATGAGCAGTTCTTC; CDR3aa: CVSSLGRQNEQFF